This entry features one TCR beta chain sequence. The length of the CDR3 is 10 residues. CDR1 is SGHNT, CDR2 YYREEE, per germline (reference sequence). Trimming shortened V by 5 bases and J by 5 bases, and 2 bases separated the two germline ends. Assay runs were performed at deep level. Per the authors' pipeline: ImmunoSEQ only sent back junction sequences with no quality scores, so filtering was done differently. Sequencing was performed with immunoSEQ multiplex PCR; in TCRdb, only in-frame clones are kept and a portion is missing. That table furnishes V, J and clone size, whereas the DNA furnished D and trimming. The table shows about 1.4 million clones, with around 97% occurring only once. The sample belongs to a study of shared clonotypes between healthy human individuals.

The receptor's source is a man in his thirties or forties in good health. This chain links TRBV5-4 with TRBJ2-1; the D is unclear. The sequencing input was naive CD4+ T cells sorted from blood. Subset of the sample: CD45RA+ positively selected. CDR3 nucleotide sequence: TGTGCCAGCAGGGACAATGAGCAGTTCTTC. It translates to CASRDNEQFF.